This entry features one T cell receptor beta chain sequence. Antigen: not known. Using immunoSEQ multiplex PCR, the repertoire was profiled, and TCRdb retains in-frame clones only, with some absent. The profile shows around 86,000 clones, around 93% of them singletons. This record belongs to a study of cytomegalovirus exposure and HLA in healthy donors. Overall study findings and caveats: The tendency of first-cohort TCR clusters to co-occur in the 120 or so validation repertoires was the finding of a later analysis. Per published reports, the classifier diagnosed cytomegalovirus status with high specificity and sensitivity. Despite most TCR sequences being rare, some public TCRs occurred in many donors.

CDR3 size: 14 residues. V dropped 0 bases and J dropped 4; count of bases not matched to a gene: 1. Germline values: CDR1 LNHNV, CDR2 YYDKDF (reference sequence). J is TRBJ2-3 and V is TRBV15; 7 bases agree with TRBD2. This clonotype originated in a woman between 25 and 40 years old in good health and CMV-seropositive. The sequenced sample consisted of PBMCs. CDR3 amino acids: CATSRDRGADTQYF. The CDR3 region has the DNA TGTGCCACCAGCAGAGATCGGGGGGCAGATACGCAGTATTTT. Variable domain in full (rest from reference TRBV15 and TRBJ2-3): DAMVIQNPRYQVTQFGKPVTLSCSQTLNHNVMYWYQQKSSQAPKLLFHYYDKDFNNEADTPDNFQSRRPNTSFCFLDIRSPGLGDTAMYLCATSRDRGADTQYFGPGTRLTVL.